These 10 T cell receptor beta chains originate from one sample sequenced in a study of blood T cell repertoires in COVID-19. The protocol was immunoSEQ multiplex PCR, while the TCRdb copy is restricted to in-frame clones and leaves out a portion. The sample has around 230,000 clones, 88% seen once. Sequencing used PBMCs or T cells enriched from blood (not recorded which). The receptors originated from a woman in her thirties or forties with acute COVID-19.

This clone was detected only once. This chain uses TRBV29-1 with TRBJ2-7, with 7 bases lining up with TRBD2. Germline CDR1 SQVTM, CDR2 ANQGSEA. This CDR3 has 11 residues. The J segment lost 6 bases and the V segment lost 4 bases, leaving 3 bases of the junction unmatched. The CDR3 region has the DNA TGCAGCGTTGGGGAGGGGCGCGAGCAGTACTTC. It codes for CSVGEGREQYF.

The chain has TRBV3-1 (or the pseudogene TRBV3-2) and TRBJ2-1, with TRBD1 matching over 7 bases. V trimming: 1 base; J trimming: 4 bases; junction bases outside the gene matches: 7. CDR1 and CDR2 from the germline V gene are LGHDT and YNNKEL (reference sequence). The CDR3 runs 16 residues. The CDR3 here is CASSQAETGIYNEQFF. CDR3 sequence (DNA): TGTGCCAGCAGCCAAGCAGAGACAGGGATATACAATGAGCAGTTCTTC.

V is TRBV19 and J is TRBJ1-1, with 9 bases that match TRBD1. The J segment lost 5 bases and the V segment lost 5 bases, leaving 15 bases of the junction unmatched. The germline V gene has CDR1 LNHDA and CDR2 SQIVND (reference sequence). The CDR3 is 17 amino acids. CDR3 sequence (DNA): TGTGCCAGTAGTCGTACCGGGACAGGGTTGTACGGAACTGAAGCTTTCTTT. Translating it yields CASSRTGTGLYGTEAFF.

Notes on this clone: The sample has other DNA sequences that encode this CDR3 too. The chain joins TRBV19 to TRBJ2-1; tentative D call: TRBD1 (6 bases). The germline V gene has CDR1 LNHDA and CDR2 SQIVND (reference sequence). The CDR3 has 15 amino acids. V was trimmed by 8 bases and J by 1 base, leaving 15 bases between them. CDR3 in amino acids: CASRPDRSSYNEQFF. The CDR3 DNA sequence: TGTGCCAGTCGGCCAGACAGGTCTTCCTACAATGAGCAGTTCTTC.

The V gene is TRBV5-1, the J gene TRBJ2-1; TRBD2 agrees at 12 bases. Germline CDR1 is SGHRS and CDR2 is YFSETQ. This CDR3 has 17 residues. The V and J ends lost 4 bases and 5 bases, in that order; junction bases with no gene match: 10. CDR3 protein: CASSLPQLAGGHNEQFF. In DNA form, the CDR3 reads TGCGCCAGCAGCCTTCCTCAACTAGCGGGAGGTCACAATGAGCAGTTCTTC.

The chain couples TRBV5-1 to TRBJ2-5; TRBD1 matches at 10 bases. The germline gives CDR1 SGHRS, CDR2 YFSETQ. This CDR3 is built from 16 residues. With 6 bases clipped from V and 2 bases from J, the junction kept 10 bases outside the gene matches. CDR3 nucleotide sequence: TGCGCCAGCACATTTGACAGGGGGCGATTTCAAGAGACCCAGTACTTC. Its protein is CASTFDRGRFQETQYF.

The chain recombines TRBV19 with TRBJ2-3, with D hard to call. The CDR3 extends over 13 amino acids. From germline, CDR1 is LNHDA and CDR2 SQIVND (reference sequence). Deletions cut 1 base from V and 4 bases from J, with 6 bases between. The chain's CDR3 is CASSIAAADTQYF. The CDR3 DNA follows: TGTGCCAGTAGTATAGCCGCGGCAGATACGCAGTATTTT.

In its sample, this clone was seen many times. Other DNA sequences in this sample translate to the same CDR3. V is TRBV2 and J is TRBJ1-1, with TRBD1 identical over 8 bases. Trimming at V came to 3 bases and at J to 1 base, leaving 1 base not matched to a gene. The germline V gene has CDR1 SNHLY and CDR2 FYNNEI. This CDR3 contains 14 residues. CDR3 sequence reads: CASSETGENTEAFF. In nucleotides, the CDR3 is TGTGCCAGCAGTGAGACAGGGGAGAACACTGAAGCTTTCTTT.

This chain joins TRBV11-3 and TRBJ1-1; 8 bases map to TRBD1. CDR3 length equals 14 residues. The germline V gene has CDR1 SGHNT and CDR2 YENEEA. The V and J ends lost 4 bases and 4 bases, in that order; junction bases with no gene match: 5. CDR3 sequence (DNA): TGTGCCAGCAGCTCGGGACAGGCGAGCACTGAAGCTTTCTTT. Its translation is CASSSGQASTEAFF.

With respect to this clone: Other nucleotide sequences from this sample produce the same CDR3. This chain joins TRBV30 and TRBJ1-2, with no clear D. The CDR3 consists of 13 residues. V dropped 0 bases and J dropped 4 bases, with 9 bases sitting between them. Per the germline V gene, CDR1 is GTSNPN and CDR2 is SVGIG (reference sequence). CDR3 in amino acids: CAWSVAGGYGYTF. In nucleotides, the CDR3 is TGTGCCTGGAGTGTTGCCGGAGGCTATGGCTACACCTTC.